This T cell receptor beta chain stems from a study of response to subunit inactivated influenza vaccine. TCRdb analysed the RT-PCR reads with MiXCR anew, one entry per CDR3 protein. The table has about 240,000 distinct CDR3 sequences, over 9% seen once. A remark on this clonotype: The target antigen is unknown.

The CDR3 sequence is 16 residues long. Germline V gives CDR1 SGHVS, CDR2 FQNEAQ. V shed 1 base and J shed 4 bases, with 16 bases lying between them. General study points: Authors suggested each seasonal influenza vaccination recruits few new T cells.

The receptor's source is a man aged 45-60 years who received an inactivated influenza vaccine. Sample: non-naive T cells sorted from PBMCs, taken roughly 2 weeks before vaccination. The V call is TRBV7-8, the J call TRBJ1-2; D is uncertain. Written as DNA, the CDR3 is TGTGCCAGCAGCTTAGTTCTTTCCGGCACAGCCTATGGCTACACCTTC. Translation: CASSLVLSGTAYGYTF.